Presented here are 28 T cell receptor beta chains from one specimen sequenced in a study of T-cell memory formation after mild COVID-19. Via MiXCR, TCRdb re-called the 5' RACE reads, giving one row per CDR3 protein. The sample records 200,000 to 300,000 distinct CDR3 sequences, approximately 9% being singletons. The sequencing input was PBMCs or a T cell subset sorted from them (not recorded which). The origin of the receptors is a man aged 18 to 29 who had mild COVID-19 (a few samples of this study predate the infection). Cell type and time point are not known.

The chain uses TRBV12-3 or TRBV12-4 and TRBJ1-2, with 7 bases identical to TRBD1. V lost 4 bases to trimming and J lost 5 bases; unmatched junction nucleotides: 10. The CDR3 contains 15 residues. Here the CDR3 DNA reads TGTGCCAGCAGTTCCCAGGGGGAAATACGGTATGGCTACACCTTC. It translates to CASSSQGEIRYGYTF.

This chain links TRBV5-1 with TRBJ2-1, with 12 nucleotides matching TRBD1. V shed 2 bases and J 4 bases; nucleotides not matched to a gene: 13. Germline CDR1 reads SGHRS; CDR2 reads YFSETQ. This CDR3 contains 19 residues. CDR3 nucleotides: TGCGCCAGCAGCTTTTCCGGGACAGGGGGCCTAGCGGCTTACAATGAGCAGTTCTTC. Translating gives CASSFSGTGGLAAYNEQFF.

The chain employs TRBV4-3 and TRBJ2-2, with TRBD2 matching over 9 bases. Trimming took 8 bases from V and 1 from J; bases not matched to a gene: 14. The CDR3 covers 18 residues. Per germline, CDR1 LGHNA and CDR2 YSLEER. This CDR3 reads CASGPGAAGGLNTGELFF. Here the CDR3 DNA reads TGCGCCAGCGGCCCCGGGGCGGCGGGGGGGTTGAACACCGGGGAGCTGTTTTTT.

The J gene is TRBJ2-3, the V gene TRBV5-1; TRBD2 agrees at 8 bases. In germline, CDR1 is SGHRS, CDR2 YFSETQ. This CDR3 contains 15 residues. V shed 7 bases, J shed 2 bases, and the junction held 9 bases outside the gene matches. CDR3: CASGLPGLDTDTQYF. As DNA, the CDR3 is TGCGCCAGCGGACTACCGGGACTAGACACAGATACGCAGTATTTT.

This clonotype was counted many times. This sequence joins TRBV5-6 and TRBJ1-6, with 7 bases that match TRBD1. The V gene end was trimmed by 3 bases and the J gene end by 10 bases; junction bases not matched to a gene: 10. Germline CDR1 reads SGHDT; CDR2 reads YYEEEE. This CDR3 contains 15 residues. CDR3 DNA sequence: TGTGCCAGCAGCTCAGCCCCGGGACAGACCTCACCCCTCCACTTT. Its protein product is CASSSAPGQTSPLHF.

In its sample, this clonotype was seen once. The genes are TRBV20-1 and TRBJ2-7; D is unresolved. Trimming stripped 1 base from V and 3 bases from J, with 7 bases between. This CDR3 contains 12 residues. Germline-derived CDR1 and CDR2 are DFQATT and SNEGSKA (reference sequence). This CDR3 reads CSARGLYYEQYF. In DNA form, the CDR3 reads TGCAGTGCTAGAGGTCTTTACTACGAGCAGTACTTC.

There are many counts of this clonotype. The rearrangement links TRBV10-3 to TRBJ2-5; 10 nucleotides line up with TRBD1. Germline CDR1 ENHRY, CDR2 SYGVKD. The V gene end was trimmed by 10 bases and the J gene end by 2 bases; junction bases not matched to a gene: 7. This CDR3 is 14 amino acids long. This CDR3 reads CATRDRGEQETQYF. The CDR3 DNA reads TGTGCCACAAGGGACAGGGGAGAGCAAGAGACCCAGTACTTC.

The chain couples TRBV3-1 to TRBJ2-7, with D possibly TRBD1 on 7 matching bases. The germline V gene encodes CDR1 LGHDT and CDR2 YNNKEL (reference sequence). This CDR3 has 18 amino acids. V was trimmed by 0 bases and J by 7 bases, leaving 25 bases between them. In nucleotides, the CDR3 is TGTGCCAGCAGCCAAGAGGGCCGGCGGGACAGCTATACGAGAGAGCAGTACTTC. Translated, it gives CASSQEGRRDSYTREQYF.

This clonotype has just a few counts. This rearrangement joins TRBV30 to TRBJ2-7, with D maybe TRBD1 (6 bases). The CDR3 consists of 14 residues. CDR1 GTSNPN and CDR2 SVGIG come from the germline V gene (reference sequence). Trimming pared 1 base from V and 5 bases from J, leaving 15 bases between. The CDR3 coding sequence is TGTGCCTGGAGTGGACGTCAGGGGATACACGAGCAGTACTTC. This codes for CAWSGRQGIHEQYF.

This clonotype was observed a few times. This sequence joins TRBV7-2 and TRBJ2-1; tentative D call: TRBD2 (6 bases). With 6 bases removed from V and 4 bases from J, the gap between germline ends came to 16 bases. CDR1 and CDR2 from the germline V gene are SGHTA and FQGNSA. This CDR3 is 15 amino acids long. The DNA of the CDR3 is TGTGCCAGCAGGCCCGGGGGTTTCCAATACAATGAGCAGTTCTTC. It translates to CASRPGGFQYNEQFF. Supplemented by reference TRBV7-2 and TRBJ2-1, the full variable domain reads GAGVSQSPSNKVTEKGKDVELRCDPISGHTALYWYRQSLGQGLEFLIYFQGNSAPDKSGLPSDRFSAERTGGSVSTLTIQRTQQEDSAVYLCASRPGGFQYNEQFFGPGTRLTVL.

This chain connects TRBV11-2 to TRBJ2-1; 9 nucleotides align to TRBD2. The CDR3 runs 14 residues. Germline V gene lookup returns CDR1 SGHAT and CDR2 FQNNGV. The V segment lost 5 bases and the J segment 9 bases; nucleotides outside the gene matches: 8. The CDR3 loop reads CASSPTGLAGEQFF. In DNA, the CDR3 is TGTGCCAGCAGCCCAACGGGACTAGCCGGTGAGCAGTTCTTC.

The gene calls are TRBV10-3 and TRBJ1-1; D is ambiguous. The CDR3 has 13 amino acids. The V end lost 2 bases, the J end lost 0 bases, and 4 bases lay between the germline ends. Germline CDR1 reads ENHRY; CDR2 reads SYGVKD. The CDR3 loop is CAISEVLNTEAFF. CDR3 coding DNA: TGTGCCATCAGTGAGGTTTTGAACACTGAAGCTTTCTTT.

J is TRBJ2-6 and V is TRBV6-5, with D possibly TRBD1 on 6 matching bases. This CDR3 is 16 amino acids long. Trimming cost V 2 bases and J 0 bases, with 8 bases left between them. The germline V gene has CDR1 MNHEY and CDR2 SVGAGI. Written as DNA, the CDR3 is TGTGCCAGCAGTTACACAGGGAGCTCTGGGGCCAACGTCCTGACTTTC. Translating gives CASSYTGSSGANVLTF.

The CDR3 DNA is TGTGCCAGCAGTGAAGGTGGACTCAATGAGCAGTTCTTC. Protein: CASSEGGLNEQFF. The chain links TRBV2 to TRBJ2-1, with a weak D call TRBD2 (5 bases). Trimming shortened V by 1 base and J by 6 bases, and 7 bases separated the two germline ends. The CDR3 runs to 13 residues. Germline assignment: CDR1 SNHLY and CDR2 FYNNEI.

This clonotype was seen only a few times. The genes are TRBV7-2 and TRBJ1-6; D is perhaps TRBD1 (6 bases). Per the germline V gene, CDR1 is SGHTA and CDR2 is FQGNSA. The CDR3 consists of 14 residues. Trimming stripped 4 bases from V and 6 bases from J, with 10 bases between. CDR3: CASSSQGFNSPLHF. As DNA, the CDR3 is TGTGCCAGCAGCTCACAGGGATTTAATTCACCCCTCCACTTT.

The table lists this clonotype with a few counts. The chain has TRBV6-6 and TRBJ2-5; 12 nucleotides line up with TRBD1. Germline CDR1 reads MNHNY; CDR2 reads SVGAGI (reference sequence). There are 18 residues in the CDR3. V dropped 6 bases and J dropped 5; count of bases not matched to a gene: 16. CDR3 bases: TGTGCCAGCAGCCCCTTCCGGGACAGGGGGCTTCGCCACGAGACCCAGTACTTC. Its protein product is CASSPFRDRGLRHETQYF.

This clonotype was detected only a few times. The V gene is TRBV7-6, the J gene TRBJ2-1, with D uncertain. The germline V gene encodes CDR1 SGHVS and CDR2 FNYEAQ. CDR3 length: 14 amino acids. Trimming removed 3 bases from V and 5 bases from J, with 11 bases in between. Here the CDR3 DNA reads TGTGCCAGCAGCTTCGTCCCATTAGACAATGAGCAGTTCTTC. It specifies CASSFVPLDNEQFF.

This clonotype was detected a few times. As DNA, the CDR3 is TGCGCCAGCAGCTCTAACAGGGACGGCGGAGGCTACACCTTC. Its translation: CASSSNRDGGGYTF. The chain combines TRBV5-1 with TRBJ1-2; D perhaps matches TRBD1 (6 bases). The CDR3 consists of 14 residues. The V gene's germline CDR1 is SGHRS and CDR2 YFSETQ. The V end lost 3 bases, the J end lost 8 bases, and 17 bases lay between the germline ends.

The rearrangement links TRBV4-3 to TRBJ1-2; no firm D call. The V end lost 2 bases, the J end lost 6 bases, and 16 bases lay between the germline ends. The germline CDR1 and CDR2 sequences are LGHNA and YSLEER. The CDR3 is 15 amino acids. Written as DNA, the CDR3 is TGCGCCAGCAGCCAAATCTGGGCAGGAGAGGATGGCTACACCTTC. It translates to CASSQIWAGEDGYTF.

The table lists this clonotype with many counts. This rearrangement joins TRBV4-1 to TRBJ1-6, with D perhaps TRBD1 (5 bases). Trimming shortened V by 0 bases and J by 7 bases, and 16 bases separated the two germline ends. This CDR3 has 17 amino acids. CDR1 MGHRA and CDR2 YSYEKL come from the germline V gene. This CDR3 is CASSQDSQSEGNSPLHF. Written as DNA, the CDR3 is TGCGCCAGCAGCCAAGATTCCCAGTCCGAGGGGAATTCACCCCTCCACTTT.

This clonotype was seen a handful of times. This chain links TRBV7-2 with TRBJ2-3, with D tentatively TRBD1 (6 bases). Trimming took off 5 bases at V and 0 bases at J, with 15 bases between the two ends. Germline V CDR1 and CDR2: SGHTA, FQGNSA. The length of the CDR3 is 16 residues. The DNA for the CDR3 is TGTGCCAGCAGCCCGTATGGGACAACTAGCACAGATACGCAGTATTTT. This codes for CASSPYGTTSTDTQYF.

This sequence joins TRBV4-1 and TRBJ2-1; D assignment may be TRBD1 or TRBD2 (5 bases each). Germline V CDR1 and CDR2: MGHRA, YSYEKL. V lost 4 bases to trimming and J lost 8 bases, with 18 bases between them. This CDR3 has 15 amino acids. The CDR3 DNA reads TGCGCCAGCAGCCGGGCTCCGGGACCGTCATATGAGCAGTTCTTC. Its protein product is CASSRAPGPSYEQFF.

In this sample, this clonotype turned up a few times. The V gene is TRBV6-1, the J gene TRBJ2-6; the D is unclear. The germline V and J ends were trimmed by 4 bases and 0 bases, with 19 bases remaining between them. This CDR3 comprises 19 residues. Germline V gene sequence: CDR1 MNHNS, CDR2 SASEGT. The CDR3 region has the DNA TGTGCCAGCAGTGGGTTTTCCGGGCCCAAAGACTCTGGGGCCAACGTCCTGACTTTC. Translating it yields CASSGFSGPKDSGANVLTF.

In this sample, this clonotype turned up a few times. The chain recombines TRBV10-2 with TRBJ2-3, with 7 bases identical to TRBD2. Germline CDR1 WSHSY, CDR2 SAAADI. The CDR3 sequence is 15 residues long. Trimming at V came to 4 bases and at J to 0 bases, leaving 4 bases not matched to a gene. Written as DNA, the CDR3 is TGCGCCAGCAGTGGAGCGGGGACTAGCACAGATACGCAGTATTTT. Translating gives CASSGAGTSTDTQYF.

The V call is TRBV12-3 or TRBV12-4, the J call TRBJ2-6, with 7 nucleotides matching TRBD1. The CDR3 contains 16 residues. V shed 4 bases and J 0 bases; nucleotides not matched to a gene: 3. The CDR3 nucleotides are TGTGCCAGCAGTTCAGACAGGGCCTCTGGGGCCAACGTCCTGACTTTC. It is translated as CASSSDRASGANVLTF.

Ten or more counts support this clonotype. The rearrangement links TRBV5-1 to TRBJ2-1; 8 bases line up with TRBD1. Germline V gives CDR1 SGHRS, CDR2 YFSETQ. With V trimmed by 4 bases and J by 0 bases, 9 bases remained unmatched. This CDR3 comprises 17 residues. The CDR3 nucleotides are TGCGCCAGCAGCACAGGACAGGGATCAAGCTCCTACAATGAGCAGTTCTTC. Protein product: CASSTGQGSSSYNEQFF.

The CDR3 nucleotides are TGTGCCAGCGGGACAGGGTTTCGGAATACGCAGTATTTT. Its translation: CASGTGFRNTQYF. This rearrangement joins TRBV6-1 to TRBJ2-3; 9 bases match TRBD1. Germline V gene sequence: CDR1 MNHNS, CDR2 SASEGT. J gave up 7 bases and V 8 bases, and 7 bases lay outside the gene matches. The CDR3 sequence is 13 residues long.

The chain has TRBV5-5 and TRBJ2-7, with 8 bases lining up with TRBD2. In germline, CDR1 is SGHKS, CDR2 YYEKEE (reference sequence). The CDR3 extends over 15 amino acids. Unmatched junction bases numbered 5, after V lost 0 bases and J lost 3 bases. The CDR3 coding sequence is TGTGCCAGCAGCTTGGAACTAGCGGTATACTACGAGCAGTACTTC. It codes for CASSLELAVYYEQYF.